This T cell receptor beta chain was recorded in a study of T-cell reconstitution after alpha-beta-depleted transplantation in children. The TCRbeta library incorporated unique molecular identifiers. TCRdb re-called the PCR reads with MiXCR, one entry per CDR3 protein. The sample includes roughly 160,000 distinct CDR3 sequences, around 10% of them seen just once. Between the trimmed V and J ends, which lost 5 bases and 2 bases, there was a span of 8 bases. CDR1 is SQVTM and CDR2 is ANQGSEA in the germline V gene. The CDR3 consists of 12 residues. This clonotype was picked up many times. The antigen is unknown. Points from the study as a whole: Expanded graft clones, several hundred of them, were reportedly the source of alpha-beta T cells about two months after transplant.

This sequence was found in a boy aged 2 to 10 with acute myeloid leukemia, due to receive a stem cell transplant. The source material was PBMCs, sampled before TCRalphabeta/CD19-depleted stem cell transplant. The chain joins TRBV29-1 to TRBJ2-3; D is undetermined. This chain's CDR3 is CSVNDHTDTQYF. The CDR3 DNA follows: TGCAGCGTTAACGATCACACAGATACGCAGTATTTT.